The 6 T cell receptor beta chains below were found in one sample sequenced in a study of tumor-infiltrating lymphocytes in primary liver carcinoma. RNA and DNA were co-extracted from about 20-30 mg of unsorted bulk tissue. Starting from 500 ng of total RNA, TCR beta cDNA was produced with a primer in the constant region. Libraries for TCR beta were built through three nested multiplex PCR rounds, which together made up a slightly modified ARM-PCR procedure. Running 9 to 10 cycles apiece, the first two PCR rounds relied on TRBV1-TRBV30 forward primers together with a C-beta reverse primer. TCRdb used MiXCR to reprocess the multiplex PCR reads, holding one entry per CDR3 protein. This repertoire shows about 21,000 distinct CDR3 sequences, roughly 78% found once; its top ten account for approximately 40%. The sample comprised liver tumor tissue from sampling region 1. The subset was: tumor region T1, superior pole. These receptors all come from a man aged 40-50 years with primary liver carcinoma and hepatitis B virus infection.

As regards this clonotype: The conserved closing phenylalanine or tryptophan is absent in this CDR3, likely reflecting a read error. V is TRBV11-1 and J is TRBJ2-7; D remains ambiguous. V was pared by 4 bases and J by 3 bases, with 19 bases between. Germline V gene lookup returns CDR1 SGHAT and CDR2 FQDESV (reference sequence). CDR3 length equals 16 residues. The CDR3, as DNA: TGTGCCAGCAGCTCAAGAGGCTCTTCCAGCCTCTACGAGCAGTACATT. Translated, it gives CASSSRGSSSLYEQYI.

As to this clonotype: Here the CDR3 omits its conserved ending phenylalanine or tryptophan, so a read error is the likely source. This chain links TRBV4-3 with TRBJ2-7; tentative D call: TRBD2 (5 bases). Trimming pared 0 bases from V and 6 bases from J, leaving 15 bases between. CDR3 size: 15 residues. CDR1 is LGHNA, CDR2 YSLEER, per germline. The CDR3 sequence: CASSQDRETPCEQYL. In nucleotides, the CDR3 is TGCGCCAGCAGCCAAGATAGGGAGACTCCCTGCGAGCAGTACTTA.

This clonotype was picked up many times. This chain joins TRBV19 and TRBJ2-7, with a weak D call TRBD2 (5 bases). There are 16 residues in the CDR3. V was shortened by 2 bases and J by 0 bases, with 14 bases between the two germline ends. Looked up from germline, CDR1 is LNHDA and CDR2 is SQIVND (reference sequence). The CDR3 DNA follows: TGTGCCAGTAGTATATCCCCGGACTTGAGCTCCTACGAGCAGTACTTC. Protein sequence: CASSISPDLSSYEQYF. Combining the CDR3 with reference TRBV19 and TRBJ2-7 gives the whole variable domain DGGITQSPKYLFRKEGQNVTLSCEQNLNHDAMYWYRQDPGQGLRLIYYSQIVNDFQKGDIAEGYSVSREKKESFPLTVTSAQKNPTAFYLCASSISPDLSSYEQYFGPGTRLTVT.

This clonotype was seen many times. The rearrangement uses TRBV11-2 and TRBJ2-7; 9 bases line up with TRBD1. With V trimmed by 4 bases and J by 5 bases, 3 bases remained unmatched. Germline-derived CDR1 and CDR2 are SGHAT and FQNNGV. This CDR3 has 13 residues. In DNA, the CDR3 is TGTGCCAGCAGCTGGGACAGGGACCACGAGCAGTACTTC. This gives the protein CASSWDRDHEQYF.

To note about this clonotype: This may stem from a read error, because a much larger clone lies one nucleotide away. V and J are TRBV6-5 and TRBJ2-1; D could derive from TRBD1 or TRBD2 (7 bases each). CDR1 and CDR2 from the germline V gene are MNHEY and SVGAGI. CDR3 size: 15 residues. CDR3 loop: CSSSGQGGGYNEQFF. The DNA of the CDR3 is TGTTCCAGCAGCGGTCAGGGGGGGGGCTACAATGAGCAGTTCTTC.

This clonotype appeared a single time. The J gene is TRBJ2-7, the V gene TRBV10-3; the match to TRBD2 covers 7 bases. The junction had 12 bases not matched to a gene; V was cut back by 2 bases and J by 5 bases. CDR3 size: 16 residues. In germline, CDR1 is ENHRY, CDR2 SYGVKD. CDR3 in amino acids: CAISERLADRENEQYF. In nucleotides, the CDR3 is TGTGCCATCAGTGAGAGGCTAGCGGACCGTGAGAACGAGCAGTACTTC.